This T cell receptor (beta chain) came from a study of type 1 and type 2 diabetes patients. Study-wide results and limits: With limited T2D and control samples, some T1D-only expanded clones may not be T1D-specific.

This clonotype was seen a single time. The antigen remains undetermined. Genomic DNA was the PCR template. A primer set of 30 forward and 13 reverse primers amplified the CDR3. TCRdb called the multiplex PCR reads again in MiXCR, with one record for every CDR3 protein. Here the sample spans more than 250,000 distinct CDR3 sequences, around 47% being singletons. Germline CDR1 is MNHNS and CDR2 is SASEGT. The V segment lost 6 bases and the J segment 7 bases; nucleotides outside the gene matches: 7. The CDR3 sequence is 14 residues long. The chain combines TRBV6-1 with TRBJ2-7; TRBD2 agrees at 12 bases. The receptor's source is a man aged 18 to 35 with type 2 diabetes. Source material: peripheral blood mononuclear cells (PBMCs). DNA of the CDR3: TGTGCCAGCAGATCTAGCGGGAGGGCCTGGGAGCAGTACTTC. This gives the protein CASRSSGRAWEQYF.